This TCR beta chain was recovered during a study of control samples from healthy donors and cancer patients. The assay was immunoSEQ multiplex PCR, and TCRdb's table has in-frame clones only and misses some. The repertoire holds 200,000 to 250,000 clones, with 85% to 95% as singletons. V lost 0 bases and J lost 7, with 3 bases in between. The CDR3 length is 12 residues. Germline V gene sequence: CDR1 MNHEY, CDR2 SVGAGI. A word on this clone: The sample contains more than one DNA sequence encoding this CDR3.

The chain links TRBV6-5 to TRBJ2-2; D is uncertain. This clonotype was obtained from a man in his fifties or sixties in good health. The sample comprised blood. The CDR3 DNA reads as TGTGCCAGCAGTTACTCGGGCGGGGAGCTGTTTTTT. It is translated as CASSYSGGELFF.